Listed below are T cell receptor beta chains from one sample, sequenced in a study of blood T cell repertoires in COVID-19. TCRdb keeps only in-frame clones here, not all; method: immunoSEQ multiplex PCR. The sample lists over 100,000 clones; around nine tenths were seen once. Sequencing used peripheral blood. These receptors all come from a human donor in a cohort sampled during active COVID-19. Both conserved end residues are part of each CDR3. A D gene is named only where the DNA matches it firmly. Size tells how often a clone was seen (once, few, many) or the class of an expanded clone, and some rows leave it out.

v_gene	d_gene	abundance	j_gene	CDR3aa	CDR3nt
TRBV5-6	-	-	TRBJ2-5	CASSLQGTQETQYF	TGTGCCAGCAGCTTACAGGGGACTCAAGAGACCCAGTACTTC
TRBV5-5	-	-	TRBJ1-5	CASSAAQGWNQPQHF	TGTGCCAGCAGCGCCGCACAGGGTTGGAATCAGCCCCAGCATTTT
TRBV4-2	-	-	TRBJ1-4	CASSQDSEFSGEKLFF	TGTGCCAGCAGCCAAGATTCAGAGTTCTCCGGGGAAAAACTGTTTTTT
TRBV18	-	-	TRBJ2-1	CASSPPSRPNNEQFF	TGTGCCAGCTCACCACCTTCCAGGCCTAACAATGAGCAGTTCTTC
TRBV6-4	-	-	TRBJ1-5	CASSDVPGQPQHF	TGTGCCAGCAGTGACGTCCCGGGTCAGCCCCAGCATTTT
TRBV28	-	-	TRBJ1-1	CASSWPGDTEAFF	TGTGCCAGCAGCTGGCCGGGGGACACTGAAGCTTTCTTT
TRBV5-1	-	-	TRBJ2-1	CASEGTGVPGEQFF	TGCGCCAGCGAAGGGACTGGCGTCCCGGGTGAGCAGTTCTTC
TRBV3-1/TRBV3-2	TRBD2	-	TRBJ2-1	CASSLTSGNYNEQFF	TGTGCCAGCAGCTTGACTAGCGGAAACTACAATGAGCAGTTCTTC
TRBV6-5	TRBD1	-	TRBJ1-5	CASIRDSSNQPQHF	TGTGCCAGCATCCGGGACAGTAGCAATCAGCCCCAGCATTTT
TRBV6-4	-	few	TRBJ2-6	CASSDSSGGANVLTF	TGTGCCAGCAGTGACTCCAGTGGTGGGGCCAACGTCCTGACTTTC
TRBV4-3	-	-	TRBJ2-3	CASSPRARASTDTQYF	TGCGCCAGCAGCCCCCGCGCTAGAGCTAGCACAGATACGCAGTATTTT
TRBV29-1	TRBD1	-	TRBJ2-2	CSVGAGGPGELFF	TGCAGCGTTGGGGCAGGGGGCCCCGGGGAGCTGTTTTTT
TRBV6-5	TRBD2	-	TRBJ2-1	CASSSVAGVDNEQFF	TGTGCCAGCAGTTCCGTAGCGGGGGTCGACAATGAGCAGTTCTTC
TRBV27	TRBD2	-	TRBJ2-7	CASSFMREAAYEQYF	TGTGCCAGCAGTTTTATGCGGGAGGCGGCCTACGAGCAGTACTTC
TRBV4-3	TRBD1	few	TRBJ1-6	CASSHNRDRGTLPLHF	TGCGCCAGCAGCCACAACCGGGACAGGGGAACTTTGCCCCTCCACTTT
TRBV16	TRBD2	once	TRBJ2-3	CASSQFGGRGTDTQYF	TGTGCCAGCAGCCAATTCGGAGGGAGGGGCACAGATACGCAGTATTTT
TRBV3-1/TRBV3-2	TRBD1	-	TRBJ2-5	CASSLGTGRGQETQYF	TGTGCCAGCAGCCTGGGGACAGGGAGGGGGCAAGAGACCCAGTACTTC
TRBV6-5	-	-	TRBJ2-5	CASSSQGPGTQYF	TGTGCCAGCAGCTCACAGGGCCCGGGGACCCAGTACTTC
TRBV7-9	TRBD1	-	TRBJ1-1	CASSFGQVEAFF	TGTGCCAGCAGCTTCGGACAGGTTGAAGCTTTCTTT
TRBV3-1/TRBV3-2	-	-	TRBJ1-1	CASSPGGGTEAFF	TGTGCCAGCAGCCCCGGAGGTGGGACTGAAGCTTTCTTT
TRBV3-1/TRBV3-2	-	few	TRBJ1-3	CASSQDWGVRSGNTIYF	TGTGCCAGCAGCCAAGATTGGGGGGTGCGCTCTGGAAACACCATATATTTT
TRBV28	TRBD2	-	TRBJ2-4	CASSLVRSSGKNIQYF	TGTGCCAGCAGTTTAGTGAGGTCTAGCGGGAAAAACATTCAGTACTTC
TRBV5-6	-	-	TRBJ1-6	CASSLVGDSPLHF	TGTGCCAGCAGCTTGGTCGGAGATTCACCCCTCCACTTT
TRBV18	-	-	TRBJ1-1	CASSPSIAANTEAFF	TGTGCCAGCTCACCGAGTATTGCTGCGAACACTGAAGCTTTCTTT